The 14 T cell receptor beta chains given below trace back to one sample, sequenced in a study of T-cell memory formation after mild COVID-19. TCRdb fed the 5' RACE reads into MiXCR, producing one record per CDR3 protein. The sample includes a few hundred thousand distinct CDR3 sequences, roughly 18% of them seen just once. Sequenced sample: PBMCs or a T cell subset sorted from them (not recorded which). All receptors come from a man aged 18 to 35 who had mild COVID-19 (a few samples of this study predate the infection). Cell type and time point are not known.

The chain has TRBV4-3 and TRBJ1-3, with D maybe TRBD1 (6 bases). Trimming took off 0 bases at V and 3 bases at J, with 15 bases between the two ends. Germline CDR1 is LGHNA and CDR2 is YSLEER. The CDR3 runs 17 residues. The CDR3 region is CASSQDRGFSRGNTIYF. The CDR3 DNA reads TGCGCCAGCAGCCAAGATAGGGGGTTTAGTCGTGGAAACACCATATATTTT.

The CDR3 sequence is CATKGLGFQDTQYF. In DNA, the CDR3 is TGTGCCACCAAGGGCCTCGGGTTCCAAGATACGCAGTATTTT. The chain carries TRBV15 and TRBJ2-3; D not resolved. The CDR3 covers 14 residues. In germline, CDR1 is LNHNV, CDR2 YYDKDF (reference sequence). V lost 7 bases and J lost 5, with 16 bases in between.

Only a few counts were recorded for this clonotype. The genes are TRBV6-2 or TRBV6-3 and TRBJ2-3, with D possibly being TRBD1 (6 bases). The CDR3 spans 14 residues. V shed 10 bases and J shed 2 bases, with 16 bases lying between them. Germline V gene lookup returns CDR1 MNHEY and CDR2 SVGEGT. The CDR3 is CATQGHQFTDTQYF. CDR3 coding DNA: TGTGCCACCCAGGGACACCAGTTCACAGATACGCAGTATTTT.

This clonotype was counted at least ten times. This chain links TRBV2 with TRBJ2-7, with 7 positions matching TRBD1. Germline V gene data show CDR1 as SNHLY and CDR2 as FYNNEI. The J segment lost 5 bases and the V segment lost 5 bases, leaving 9 bases of the junction unmatched. The CDR3 has 14 residues. The CDR3: CASSLGQGVDEQYF. DNA for the CDR3: TGTGCCAGCAGTTTAGGCCAGGGGGTCGACGAGCAGTACTTC.

This clonotype has ten or more counts. The CDR3 bases are TGTGCCAGCTCACCACCGTTAAGGGGTACAGGCAATGAGCAGTTCTTC. Translating gives CASSPPLRGTGNEQFF. V and J are TRBV18 and TRBJ2-1; TRBD1 might be the D (5 bases). With 0 bases removed from V and 6 bases from J, the gap between germline ends came to 15 bases. Germline assignment: CDR1 KGHSH and CDR2 LQKENI. The CDR3 spans 16 residues.

The chain combines TRBV9 with TRBJ2-5; 8 bases line up with TRBD2. The CDR3 is 17 residues long. V shed 6 bases, J shed 2 bases, and the junction held 15 bases outside the gene matches. Per germline, CDR1 SGDLS and CDR2 YYNGEE. This CDR3 reads CASNLGSGGVNQETQYF. CDR3 bases: TGTGCCAGCAACCTAGGGTCGGGGGGGGTGAATCAAGAGACCCAGTACTTC.

In its sample, this clonotype was seen a few times. In DNA, the CDR3 is TGTGCCAGCAGTTCTTCCACCGGCGGGCCCCAGCATTTT. It is translated as CASSSSTGGPQHF. This chain joins TRBV6-2 or TRBV6-3 and TRBJ1-5; D unclear. This CDR3 has 13 residues. CDR1 and CDR2 from the germline V gene are MNHEY and SVGEGT. The ends were cut back, 4 bases at V and 9 bases at J, with 13 bases in the middle.

This clonotype has just a few counts. The rearrangement links TRBV3-1 to TRBJ2-5, with TRBD2 identical over 12 bases. Germline CDR1 LGHDT, CDR2 YNNKEL (reference sequence). V was pared by 4 bases and J by 5 bases, with 11 bases of the junction left unmatched. The CDR3 covers 17 residues. CDR3 sequence reads: CASSPTGLAGIGETQYF. Here the CDR3 DNA reads TGTGCCAGCAGCCCCACCGGACTAGCGGGGATTGGGGAGACCCAGTACTTC.

This clonotype was counted a few times. The chain uses TRBV5-1 and TRBJ1-6; TRBD1 is a possible D gene (6 bases). V lost 0 bases to trimming and J lost 8 bases, with 12 bases between them. The CDR3 consists of 15 residues. The V gene's germline CDR1 is SGHRS and CDR2 YFSETQ. The CDR3 nucleotides are TGCGCCAGCAGCTTGGAGGGCAGGGGCGATTCACCCCTCCACTTT. Translating it yields CASSLEGRGDSPLHF.

This chain uses TRBV7-9 with TRBJ2-1; possible D gene TRBD2, 5 bases. Deletions cut 5 bases from V and 7 bases from J, with 15 bases between. Germline V gene lookup returns CDR1 SEHNR and CDR2 FQNEAQ (reference sequence). The CDR3 sequence is 14 residues long. CDR3 residues: CASSQDSMRNEQFF. The CDR3 DNA sequence: TGTGCCAGCAGCCAGGACTCCATGCGGAATGAGCAGTTCTTC.

This clonotype was seen a handful of times. This chain links TRBV4-2 with TRBJ2-2; the D is unclear. V gave up 5 bases and J gave up 0 bases, with 10 bases separating them. The CDR3 spans 15 residues. CDR1 and CDR2 (germline): LGHNA, YNFKEQ. The CDR3 loop is CASSFRDANTGELFF. The CDR3 nucleotides read TGTGCCAGCAGCTTTAGAGACGCGAACACCGGGGAGCTGTTTTTT.

This clonotype was counted ten times or more. The chain uses TRBV7-2 and TRBJ2-5; 15 bases fit TRBD2. Germline V gives CDR1 SGHTA, CDR2 FQGNSA. V lost 5 bases to trimming and J lost 2 bases; unmatched junction nucleotides: 6. This CDR3 has 17 amino acids. The chain's CDR3 is CASSLGLAGGNQETQYF. The CDR3 DNA sequence: TGTGCCAGCAGCCTAGGACTAGCGGGGGGGAATCAAGAGACCCAGTACTTC.

This clonotype has a handful of counts. V is TRBV28 and J is TRBJ1-3; 7 bases align to TRBD1. V lost 6 bases, J lost 6 bases, and 8 bases stayed unmatched. Germline V gives CDR1 MDHEN, CDR2 SYDVKM. The CDR3 totals 14 residues. As DNA, the CDR3 is TGTGCCAGCAGATTAACAGGGGTAGTAAACACCATATATTTT. It is translated as CASRLTGVVNTIYF.

This clonotype was seen a few times. The CDR3 loop is CASSGLQFYGYTF. In nucleotides, the CDR3 is TGTGCCAGCAGTGGTTTACAGTTCTATGGCTACACCTTC. The chain recombines TRBV25-1 with TRBJ1-2; D remains unclear. V lost 4 bases, J lost 4 bases, and 10 bases lay in between. CDR1 MGHDK and CDR2 SYGVNS come from the germline V gene. CDR3 size: 13 residues.